The 32 T cell receptor beta chains below were found in one sample sequenced in a study of preoperative IRX-2 immunotherapy in early breast cancer. Treatment here: preoperative locoregional IRX-2 cytokine immunotherapy. Measured with immunoSEQ multiplex PCR; TCRdb has only the in-frame clones, and not every one. The data show some 7,200 clones, 80% seen once. Source: tumor tissue, taken after IRX-2 immunotherapy. The receptors originated from a human donor with breast cancer.

The CDR3 DNA reads as TGTGCCAGCAGTGAAGGGAGTCAGCCCCAGCATTTT. Encoded protein: CASSEGSQPQHF. The V and J genes are TRBV2 and TRBJ1-5; D is uncertain. Looked up from germline, CDR1 is SNHLY and CDR2 is FYNNEI. There are 12 residues in the CDR3. Trimming stripped 1 base from V and 6 bases from J, with 4 bases between.

The rearrangement uses TRBV5-1 and TRBJ2-3; TRBD2 aligns across 12 bases. V gave up 5 bases and J gave up 4 bases; unmatched junction bases: 17. CDR3 size: 19 residues. Germline V CDR1 and CDR2: SGHRS, YFSETQ. In DNA, the CDR3 is TGCGCCAGCAGGAGAGGACTAGCGGGAACCTGGGGACCCCCAGATACGCAGTATTTT. The encoded protein is CASRRGLAGTWGPPDTQYF.

In this sample, this clone turned up once. The chain joins TRBV5-1 to TRBJ1-4, with TRBD1 matching over 9 bases. The CDR3 totals 15 residues. Losses at the gene ends were 4 bases for V and 7 bases for J; bases not matched to a gene: 8. CDR1 SGHRS and CDR2 YFSETQ come from the germline V gene. The CDR3 protein is CASSDRDRVGEKLFF. In DNA form, the CDR3 reads TGCGCCAGCAGCGACCGGGACAGGGTGGGTGAAAAACTGTTTTTT.

This clone was seen more than once but under ten times. The V gene is TRBV6-8, the J gene TRBJ1-2; tentative D call: TRBD1 (6 bases). The CDR3 extends over 13 amino acids. Germline CDR1 reads MNHGY; CDR2 reads SAAAGT. V was pared by 6 bases and J by 7 bases, with 15 bases between. Written as DNA, the CDR3 is TGTGCCAGCAGCCGCACAGGGTCGGGTGGCTACACCTTC. It is translated as CASSRTGSGGYTF.

This clone was detected only once. The gene calls are TRBV6-8 and TRBJ2-7; D may be TRBD2 (6 bases). Germline-derived CDR1 and CDR2 are MNHGY and SAAAGT. The ends were cut back, 6 bases at V and 2 bases at J, with 20 bases in the middle. The CDR3 has 16 amino acids. The DNA for the CDR3 is TGTGCCAGCAGCCGGGATGGAAGGGGCGGGGCCTACGAGCAGTACTTC. Its translation: CASSRDGRGGAYEQYF.

J is TRBJ1-5 and V is TRBV10-1; D gene ambiguous. Trimming shortened V by 9 bases and J by 0 bases, and 36 bases separated the two germline ends. The germline CDR1 and CDR2 sequences are WNHNN and SYGVQD (reference sequence). This CDR3 contains 22 residues. CDR3 nucleotide sequence: TGCGCCAGTCCGCAGGTTTTGAGCCACACTCATGATGCACTGTGTAGCAATCAGCCCCAGCATTTT. Translation gives CASPQVLSHTHDALCSNQPQHF.

V and J are TRBV28 and TRBJ1-2, with D uncertain. The germline gives CDR1 MDHEN, CDR2 SYDVKM. CDR3 length: 13 amino acids. The V gene lost 6 bases and the J gene lost 2 bases, with 10 bases spanning the gap. CDR3 residues: CASSPNANYGYTF. Here the CDR3 DNA reads TGTGCCAGCAGCCCAAACGCCAACTATGGCTACACCTTC.

The V and J genes are TRBV4-1 and TRBJ2-7; D may be TRBD2 (5 bases). This CDR3 contains 13 residues. The V and J ends lost 3 bases and 6 bases respectively, with 12 bases between them. Germline V gene sequence: CDR1 MGHRA, CDR2 YSYEKL. The CDR3 is CASSQTTALEQYF. The CDR3 DNA reads as TGCGCCAGCAGCCAGACTACAGCTCTCGAGCAGTACTTC.

This clone has just one count. This rearrangement joins TRBV6-8 to TRBJ1-2; D not resolved. The V end was cut by 5 bases, the J end by 8 bases, with 15 bases between. The CDR3 totals 13 residues. Per the germline V gene, CDR1 is MNHGY and CDR2 is SAAAGT. CDR3 residues: CASSTQEVSGYTF. DNA of the CDR3: TGTGCCAGCAGTACCCAGGAGGTATCAGGCTACACCTTC.

The gene calls are TRBV11-3 and TRBJ2-2; D is perhaps TRBD2 (6 bases). The CDR3 covers 15 residues. V gave up 4 bases and J gave up 1 base, with 10 bases separating them. Germline V gene sequence: CDR1 SGHNT, CDR2 YENEEA. The chain's CDR3 is CASSYVGGNTGELFF. Here the CDR3 DNA reads TGTGCCAGCAGCTACGTCGGGGGGAACACCGGGGAGCTGTTTTTT.

V is TRBV22-1 and J is TRBJ2-1; TRBD1, the table's D call, was not compared with the DNA. TRBV22-1 is marked as a pseudogene. The CDR3 has 13 amino acids. CDR3 region: CATSDSPGKVQFF. The CDR3 DNA is TGTGCCACCAGTGATTCCCCAGGGAAGGTGCAGTTCTTC.

This chain links TRBV4-1 with TRBJ1-4; 7 nucleotides align to TRBD1. Germline V CDR1 and CDR2: MGHRA, YSYEKL. The J segment lost 7 bases and the V segment lost 1 base, leaving 6 bases of the junction unmatched. This CDR3 is built from 15 residues. CDR3 nucleotides: TGCGCCAGCAGCCAAGCTGGCCACAGGGGTGAAAAACTGTTTTTT. It codes for CASSQAGHRGEKLFF.

V is TRBV6-8 and J is TRBJ2-3, with TRBD2 as a possible D gene (5 bases). The V end lost 2 bases, the J end lost 6 bases, and 9 bases lay between the germline ends. Germline V gene data show CDR1 as MNHGY and CDR2 as SAAAGT. The CDR3 has 13 amino acids. This CDR3 is CASSYPGEDTQYF. DNA for the CDR3: TGTGCCAGCAGTTACCCTGGGGAGGATACGCAGTATTTT.

This chain joins TRBV1 and TRBJ2-2; the table's D gene call, TRBD1, was not cross checked with the DNA. TRBV1 is labeled a pseudogene. This CDR3 is 13 amino acids long. In nucleotides, the CDR3 is TGCACCAGCAGCGCCCGGACAGGGTTACAGCTGTTTTTT. Translation: CTSSARTGLQLFF.

The chain has TRBV29-1 and TRBJ1-1; TRBD1 is a possible D gene (5 bases). V dropped 6 bases and J dropped 1 base, with 15 bases sitting between them. This CDR3 region has 14 residues. CDR1 is SQVTM, CDR2 ANQGSEA, per germline. CDR3 nucleotide sequence: TGCAGCGTAGCCGGGGGGAATTGGAACACTGAAGCTTTCTTT. This codes for CSVAGGNWNTEAFF. Drawing the rest from reference TRBV29-1 and TRBJ1-1, the complete variable domain is SAVISQKPSRDICQRGTSLTIQCQVDSQVTMMFWYRQQPGQSLTLIATANQGSEATYESGFVIDKFPISRPNLTFSTLTVSNMSPEDSSIYLCSVAGGNWNTEAFFGQGTRLTVV.

The chain couples TRBV11-3 to TRBJ1-5; possibly TRBD1 for D (5 bases). CDR1 and CDR2 (germline): SGHNT, YENEEA. V was trimmed by 3 bases and J by 6 bases, leaving 15 bases between them. The CDR3 spans 15 residues. The CDR3 sequence: CASSFHRMASQPQHF. The CDR3 DNA follows: TGTGCCAGCAGCTTTCACAGGATGGCCTCTCAGCCCCAGCATTTT.

The rearrangement uses TRBV4-1 and TRBJ2-5, with 7 bases aligning to TRBD1. Germline CDR1 is MGHRA and CDR2 is YSYEKL. The CDR3 contains 16 residues. The ends lost 4 bases at V and 1 base at J; junction bases unmatched: 9. The CDR3 DNA reads as TGCGCCAGCAGCCTCCGTGCGTGGGACAGCCAAGAGACCCAGTACTTC. Its protein product is CASSLRAWDSQETQYF.

This clone was counted only a few times. The rearrangement uses TRBV6-8 and TRBJ1-4; D ambiguous. From germline, CDR1 is MNHGY and CDR2 SAAAGT. Trimming stripped 6 bases from V and 4 bases from J, with 12 bases between. The CDR3 sequence is 14 residues long. CDR3 in amino acids: CASRQHGYNEKLFF. CDR3 sequence (DNA): TGTGCCAGCAGACAACATGGGTATAATGAAAAACTGTTTTTT.

The genes are TRBV18 and TRBJ1-1; D is possibly TRBD1 (5 bases). V was pared by 1 base and J by 3 bases, with 6 bases between. This CDR3 contains 13 residues. Germline V gene data show CDR1 as KGHSH and CDR2 as LQKENI. Written as DNA, the CDR3 is TGTGCCAGCTCACCACGAGGGGACACTGAAGCTTTCTTT. Translating it yields CASSPRGDTEAFF.

By its share, this clone is medium-sized. The V gene is TRBV6-8, the J gene TRBJ2-7, with 7 bases matching TRBD1. The germline gives CDR1 MNHGY, CDR2 SAAAGT. V lost 0 bases, J lost 0 bases, and 5 bases stayed unmatched. The CDR3 spans 16 residues. The CDR3 DNA reads TGTGCCAGCAGTTACTCTATTGGGACAGCCTCCTACGAGCAGTACTTC. It is translated as CASSYSIGTASYEQYF.

This chain connects TRBV7-1 to TRBJ2-1, with 8 bases matching TRBD2. TRBV7-1 is flagged as an ORF with uncertain function. This CDR3 has 16 amino acids. Trimming took 4 bases from V and 3 from J; bases not matched to a gene: 8. CDR3 residues: CASSLIAGNGYNEQFF. In DNA form, the CDR3 reads TGTGCCAGCAGCTTAATAGCGGGGAACGGCTACAATGAGCAGTTCTTC.

The chain couples TRBV6-7 to TRBJ1-5, with no clear D. TRBV6-7 is sorted into the ORF group, with uncertain function. Deletions cut 5 bases from V and 11 bases from J, with 13 bases between. The CDR3 totals 12 residues. The CDR3 DNA reads as TGTGCCAGCAGTGAGCATGCATCGTCCCAGCATTTT. Its protein product is CASSEHASSQHF.

This chain connects TRBV23-1 to TRBJ2-3; 7 bases line up with TRBD1. TRBV23-1 is an ORF; its function is uncertain. This CDR3 has 16 residues. V dropped 6 bases and J dropped 4; count of bases not matched to a gene: 13. CDR3 loop: CASSHRPTGPADTQYF. CDR3 sequence (DNA): TGCGCCAGCAGCCATAGACCGACAGGGCCGGCAGATACGCAGTATTTT.

The chain uses TRBV23-1 and TRBJ2-7; 7 nucleotides agree with TRBD1. TRBV23-1 belongs to the ORF category, with a function that is uncertain. Germline trimming cut 6 bases from V and 4 bases from J; bases unmatched to any gene: 12. This CDR3 has 15 amino acids. The CDR3 here is CASSQVTGRVYEQYF. The DNA for the CDR3 is TGCGCCAGCAGCCAAGTGACAGGGCGAGTTTACGAGCAGTACTTC.

V gene TRBV5-1 combines with J gene TRBJ1-2; the match to TRBD1 covers 8 bases. Germline CDR1 SGHRS, CDR2 YFSETQ. The CDR3 loop spans 15 amino acids. Trimming removed 3 bases from V and 5 bases from J; junction bases left unmatched: 9. Written as DNA, the CDR3 is TGCGCCAGCAGCTCCACAGGGGGGGAACTTTATGGCTACACCTTC. Amino acid sequence: CASSSTGGELYGYTF.

The V call is TRBV18, the J call TRBJ2-3; TRBD2 aligns across 9 bases. In germline, CDR1 is KGHSH, CDR2 LQKENI. V shed 3 bases, J shed 2 bases, and the junction held 9 bases outside the gene matches. The CDR3 has 17 residues. CDR3 residues: CASSPSQAGGLTDTQYF. DNA for the CDR3: TGTGCCAGCTCACCCTCTCAAGCGGGGGGCCTCACAGATACGCAGTATTTT.

This clone is a singleton in its sample. The chain employs TRBV29-1 and TRBJ2-2; maybe TRBD1 (6 bases). There are 13 residues in the CDR3. Trimming took 5 bases from V and 6 from J, leaving 13 bases between them. In germline, CDR1 is SQVTM, CDR2 ANQGSEA. For the CDR3, the DNA is TGCAGCGTTATAGTAACAGGGCCCGGGGAGCTGTTTTTT. It yields the protein CSVIVTGPGELFF.

The CDR3 loop is CASSLTSGGGDTQYF. DNA for the CDR3: TGTGCCAGTAGTCTTACTAGCGGGGGAGGAGATACGCAGTATTTT. The chain couples TRBV19 to TRBJ2-3, with 11 bases lining up with TRBD2. The V gene end was trimmed by 5 bases and the J gene end by 5 bases; junction bases not matched to a gene: 6. This CDR3 has 15 amino acids. CDR1 is LNHDA, CDR2 SQIVND, per germline (reference sequence).

The chain joins TRBV18 to TRBJ1-1; D is undetermined. Germline loops: CDR1 KGHSH, CDR2 LQKENI. CDR3 length: 15 amino acids. The V and J ends lost 3 bases and 1 base respectively, with 12 bases between them. The CDR3 region has the DNA TGTGCCAGCTCACCCAGAATCGGAGAGAACACTGAAGCTTTCTTT. It is translated as CASSPRIGENTEAFF.

The V and J genes are TRBV6-7 and TRBJ2-3; no definite D call. TRBV6-7 is an open reading frame, and its role is uncertain. This CDR3 is 13 amino acids long. V gave up 1 base and J gave up 3 bases, with 5 bases separating them. CDR3 loop: CASSYFGTDTQYF. The CDR3 nucleotides are TGTGCCAGCAGTTACTTTGGTACAGATACGCAGTATTTT.

The rearrangement uses TRBV6-8 and TRBJ1-1; D is perhaps TRBD1 (5 bases). The germline CDR1 and CDR2 sequences are MNHGY and SAAAGT. V lost 2 bases, J lost 1 base, and 8 bases lay in between. This CDR3 has 14 amino acids. Here the CDR3 reads CASSYPGQNTEAFF. The CDR3 DNA is TGTGCCAGCAGTTACCCTGGACAGAACACTGAAGCTTTCTTT.

Written as DNA, the CDR3 is TGTGCCAGCAGCCCGTACGGTCCAAGCCCGTGGCAGTACTTC. This encodes CASSPYGPSPWQYF. The rearrangement uses TRBV14 and TRBJ2-7; no firm D call. The ends were cut back, 4 bases at V and 9 bases at J, with 19 bases in the middle. The CDR3 has 14 residues. Germline V gene data show CDR1 as SGHDN and CDR2 as FVKESK.